Following are 16 T cell receptor beta chains from one sample sequenced in a study of T cells in Graves' hyperthyroidism and ophthalmopathy. The CDR3 regions of TCR beta were amplified from RNA transcripts. HTBI primers were employed in a first-round RT-PCR of the TCR CDR3. One entry per CDR3 protein, called by TCRdb with MiXCR from the multiplex PCR reads. The data hold 600,000 to 800,000 distinct CDR3 sequences, with roughly 32% observed a single time. Sequenced input: blood. These receptor sequences come from a woman in her forties with Graves' hyperthyroidism.

This clonotype was seen only once. This could be a read error, since a much larger clone is one nucleotide away. The rearrangement uses TRBV14 and TRBJ1-5; TRBD1 might be the D (6 bases). Germline V gene sequence: CDR1 SGHDN, CDR2 FVKESK. The CDR3 contains 16 residues. The chain's CDR3 is CAGSQVGRGANQPQHF. Here the CDR3 DNA reads TGTGCCGGCAGCCAAGTAGGCAGGGGAGCCAATCAGCCCCAGCATTTT.

The chain joins TRBV29-1 to TRBJ1-1; TRBD1 aligns across 8 bases. Germline trimming cut 6 bases from V and 4 bases from J; bases unmatched to any gene: 10. Per the germline V gene, CDR1 is SQVTM and CDR2 is ANQGSEA. The CDR3 contains 14 residues. The CDR3 DNA reads as TGCAGCGTCGACAGGACAGGGTCGAGCACTGAAGCTTTCTTT. Translated: CSVDRTGSSTEAFF.

This clonotype has more than one count but fewer than ten. This sequence joins TRBV24-1 and TRBJ2-2; 9 bases align to TRBD1. The length of the CDR3 is 16 residues. Per germline, CDR1 KGHDR and CDR2 SFDVKD. Trimming at V came to 4 bases and at J to 6 bases, leaving 8 bases not matched to a gene. The CDR3 DNA reads as TGTGCCACCAGTGACCCGGGACAGGGTGGCCCCGGGGAGCTGTTTTTT. Amino acid sequence: CATSDPGQGGPGELFF.

The sample holds many counts of this clonotype. The rearrangement links TRBV20-1 to TRBJ1-6; D gene uncertain. The CDR3 runs 14 residues. CDR1 is DFQATT and CDR2 is SNEGSKA in the germline V gene (reference sequence). V lost 0 bases and J lost 8, with 11 bases in between. In DNA, the CDR3 is TGCAGTGCTAGAGATCCGGGTTCTGATTCACCCCTCCACTTT. This translates into CSARDPGSDSPLHF.

In its sample, this clonotype was seen many times. The chain links TRBV12-3 or TRBV12-4 to TRBJ1-2; possible D gene TRBD1, 6 bases. Trimming took 6 bases from V and 4 from J, leaving 12 bases between them. CDR3 length: 13 residues. CDR3 amino acids: CASSQGLGYGYTF. In DNA, the CDR3 is TGTGCCAGCAGCCAGGGGTTGGGCTATGGCTACACCTTC.

The chain has TRBV15 and TRBJ1-2; D perhaps matches TRBD1 (6 bases). The germline V gene has CDR1 LNHNV and CDR2 YYDKDF (reference sequence). This CDR3 contains 17 residues. V was clipped by 3 bases and J by 3 bases, with 20 bases between them. CDR3 amino acids: CATSSNPTRGADYGYTF. In nucleotides, the CDR3 is TGTGCCACCAGCAGCAATCCAACCCGGGGGGCGGACTATGGCTACACCTTC.

The rearrangement uses TRBV7-2 and TRBJ1-5; 8 nucleotides line up with TRBD1. This CDR3 is 16 amino acids long. Germline V CDR1 and CDR2: SGHTA, FQGNSA. The ends lost 5 bases at V and 7 bases at J; junction bases unmatched: 13. CDR3 protein: CASSPNRGSYDQPQHF. CDR3 coding DNA: TGTGCCAGCAGCCCTAACAGGGGGAGCTATGACCAGCCCCAGCATTTT.

The chain uses TRBV5-1 and TRBJ1-5; D is ambiguous. This CDR3 comprises 15 residues. Germline CDR1 reads SGHRS; CDR2 reads YFSETQ. Trimming removed 5 bases at V and 1 base at J, with 13 bases between. The CDR3 DNA reads as TGCGCCAGCAGACCCGGACCGACAAGCAATCAGCCCCAGCATTTT. It codes for CASRPGPTSNQPQHF.

This clonotype occurred a few times. The V call is TRBV6-2 or TRBV6-3, the J call TRBJ2-5; D unresolved. There are 12 residues in the CDR3. CDR1 and CDR2 (germline): MNHEY, SVGEGT. V was cut by 7 bases and J by 5 bases, with 11 bases left in between. CDR3 nucleotides: TGTGCCAGCACCGACTTGTGGGAGACCCAGTACTTC. It yields the protein CASTDLWETQYF.

This clonotype has only a few counts. V is TRBV5-1 and J is TRBJ2-5, with D perhaps TRBD1 or TRBD2 (8 bases each). Trimming took off 4 bases at V and 4 bases at J, with 20 bases between the two ends. CDR1 and CDR2 (germline): SGHRS, YFSETQ. The CDR3 is made up of 16 amino acids. The CDR3 region is CASSDSGTGNRETQYF. As DNA, the CDR3 is TGCGCCAGCAGCGATAGCGGGACAGGAAACAGAGAGACCCAGTACTTC.

The genes are TRBV6-6 and TRBJ1-2; 8 nucleotides line up with TRBD1. V was pared by 6 bases and J by 5 bases, with 5 bases of the junction left unmatched. The germline V gene encodes CDR1 MNHNY and CDR2 SVGAGI (reference sequence). CDR3 length: 13 residues. Written as DNA, the CDR3 is TGTGCCAGCAGAGACAGGGGCGAGTATGGCTACACCTTC. It is translated as CASRDRGEYGYTF.

This clonotype was recorded many times. The DNA for the CDR3 is TGTGCCATCAACGAGTTCAGGGACCGGGAGCTGTTTTTT. This gives the protein CAINEFRDRELFF. The V gene is TRBV10-3, the J gene TRBJ2-2; D tentatively fits TRBD1 or TRBD2 (5 bases each). The germline V and J ends were trimmed by 7 bases and 9 bases, with 15 bases remaining between them. Looked up from germline, CDR1 is ENHRY and CDR2 is SYGVKD. The CDR3 spans 13 residues.

This clonotype occurred a few times. The J gene is TRBJ2-7, the V gene TRBV5-1, with TRBD1 matching over 10 bases. After removal of 1 base from V and 7 bases from J, the junction contained 8 bases not matched to a gene. CDR3 length: 15 amino acids. Germline loops: CDR1 SGHRS, CDR2 YFSETQ. CDR3 in amino acids: CASSLNMGQGREQYF. For the CDR3, the DNA is TGCGCCAGCAGCTTGAATATGGGACAGGGGAGGGAGCAGTACTTC. The variable domain in full, with the rest retrieved from reference TRBV5-1 and TRBJ2-7, is KAGVTQTPRYLIKTRGQQVTLSCSPISGHRSVSWYQQTPGQGLQFLFEYFSETQRNKGNFPGRFSGRQFSNSRSEMNVSTLELGDSALYLCASSLNMGQGREQYFGPGTRLTVT.

This clonotype has ten or more counts. This chain links TRBV10-2 with TRBJ2-7, with 9 bases aligning to TRBD1. Germline assignment: CDR1 WSHSY and CDR2 SAAADI. The J segment lost 6 bases and the V segment lost 4 bases, leaving 10 bases of the junction unmatched. This CDR3 is 15 amino acids long. The CDR3 coding sequence is TGCGCCAGCAGTGGGGCGAGACAGGGGGATGGCGAGCAGTACTTC. Its protein is CASSGARQGDGEQYF.

The chain joins TRBV6-6 to TRBJ1-1, with a tentative D call TRBD1 (6 bases). The germline V gene has CDR1 MNHNY and CDR2 SVGAGI (reference sequence). CDR3 length: 15 residues. Deletions cut 5 bases from V and 5 bases from J, with 18 bases between. This chain's CDR3 is CASSERPDSKTEAFF. As DNA, the CDR3 is TGTGCCAGCAGTGAACGCCCGGACAGTAAGACTGAAGCTTTCTTT.

This clonotype was observed a few times. J is TRBJ1-1 and V is TRBV7-2; D gene unclear. This CDR3 has 12 amino acids. Trimming left V 1 base short and J 6 bases short, with 6 bases between. The germline V gene has CDR1 SGHTA and CDR2 FQGNSA. The CDR3 nucleotides are TGTGCCAGCAGCTTAGACGGGCCTGAAGCTTTCTTT. Its translation is CASSLDGPEAFF. The variable domain in full, with the rest retrieved from reference TRBV7-2 and TRBJ1-1, is GAGVSQSPSNKVTEKGKDVELRCDPISGHTALYWYRQSLGQGLEFLIYFQGNSAPDKSGLPSDRFSAERTGGSVSTLTIQRTQQEDSAVYLCASSLDGPEAFFGQGTRLTVV.